This T cell receptor (beta chain) was obtained from a study of T cells after yellow fever vaccination. There are a few counts of this clonotype. Its matching antigen is unknown. Whole-study findings and limits: A small proportion of clonotypes was detected in both the CD4 and CD8 compartments. A large majority of primary-vaccination clones showed up again after the booster (approximately 96% CD4, 75% to 90% CD8).

The CDR3 consists of 13 residues. The germline V gene has CDR1 MNHEY and CDR2 SVGEGT. V shed 6 bases and J shed 0 bases, with 8 bases lying between them. Conversion of TCR transcripts into cDNA relied on 5'RACE template switching, which added a universal primer site and UMIs. Via MiXCR, TCRdb re-called the 5' RACE reads, giving one row per CDR3 protein. The profile covers 500,000 to 650,000 distinct CDR3 sequences, with about a sixth appearing a single time and roughly 17% taken by the ten largest. Sample: PBMCs, taken 5 days after the first yellow fever vaccination. The rearrangement uses TRBV6-2 or TRBV6-3 and TRBJ1-1; no reliable D call. The clonotype comes from a man between 18 and 35 years old who received the YFV17D yellow fever vaccine. In DNA form, the CDR3 reads TGTGCCAGCAGAGGCAGTTTGAACACTGAAGCTTTCTTT. It translates to CASRGSLNTEAFF.